This TCR beta chain was captured by sequencing in a study of early T cells in non-severe SARS-CoV-2 infection. As for the study in general: Sequencing used unsorted whole-blood bulk RNA, so chains lack pairing.

Attachment of unique molecular identifiers to individual cDNA molecules was performed. TCRdb independently ran MiXCR on the 5' RACE reads; one entry per CDR3 protein. The sample has 30,000 to 45,000 distinct CDR3 sequences, 9% to 10% seen once; the top ten hold 9.5% to 15%. The CDR3 totals 13 residues. Trimming took off 6 bases at V and 4 bases at J, with 13 bases between the two ends. Per germline, CDR1 SEHNR and CDR2 FQNEAQ (reference sequence). This clonotype was seen only once. The sample was whole blood. The sequence derives from an adult who was a healthcare worker with PCR-confirmed SARS-CoV-2 infection or an uninfected control (not recorded which). This chain links TRBV7-9 with TRBJ2-7; D is unclear. CDR3 loop: CASSSGLEYEQYF. Written as DNA, the CDR3 is TGTGCCAGCAGTTCCGGGCTAGAATACGAGCAGTACTTC.